The 27 T cell receptor beta chains in this list originate from one sample, sequenced in a study of cytomegalovirus exposure and HLA in healthy donors. The PCR used 60 Vbeta and 13 Jbeta primers. The protocol was immunoSEQ multiplex PCR, while the TCRdb copy is restricted to in-frame clones and leaves out a portion. The data contain 90,000 to 140,000 clones, approximately 72% of them singletons. Specimen: PBMCs. These receptors were taken from a man aged 30-40 years in good health and CMV-seronegative.

This chain uses TRBV11-3 with TRBJ1-1, with TRBD1 as a possible D gene (5 bases). V lost 3 bases and J lost 5, with 7 bases in between. Per germline, CDR1 SGHNT and CDR2 YENEEA. The CDR3 totals 12 residues. The CDR3 sequence is CASSFGGTEAFF. DNA of the CDR3: TGTGCCAGCAGCTTTGGGGGGACTGAAGCTTTCTTT.

The V and J genes are TRBV7-6 and TRBJ2-3, with 7 bases aligning to TRBD1. CDR3 length: 13 residues. The germline gives CDR1 SGHVS, CDR2 FNYEAQ. V shed 7 bases, J shed 4 bases, and the junction held 5 bases outside the gene matches. This CDR3 is CASTDRVPDTQYF. For the CDR3, the DNA is TGTGCCAGCACTGACAGGGTTCCAGATACGCAGTATTTT. Full variable domain (missing parts from reference TRBV7-6 and TRBJ2-3): GAGVSQSPRYKVTKRGQDVALRCDPISGHVSLYWYRQALGQGPEFLTYFNYEAQQDKSGLPNDRFSAERPEGSISTLTIQRTEQRDSAMYRCASTDRVPDTQYFGPGTRLTVL.

The chain couples TRBV5-6 to TRBJ2-4; a possible D gene is TRBD1 (5 bases). Germline values: CDR1 SGHDT, CDR2 YYEEEE. Trimming removed 5 bases from V and 7 bases from J, with 19 bases in between. There are 15 residues in the CDR3. CDR3 nucleotide sequence: TGTGCCAGCAGTTCCAACACGCAGGGATGGAACATTCAGTACTTC. Translating gives CASSSNTQGWNIQYF.

The rearrangement joins TRBV7-7 to TRBJ2-1; 10 positions match TRBD2. The CDR3 covers 16 residues. After removal of 3 bases from V and 0 bases from J, the junction contained 2 bases not matched to a gene. Germline V gene sequence: CDR1 SSHAT, CDR2 FNYEAQ (reference sequence). The CDR3 spells CASSFTSGVSYNEQFF. CDR3 bases: TGTGCCAGCAGCTTTACTAGCGGGGTCTCCTACAATGAGCAGTTCTTC.

The chain joins TRBV10-2 to TRBJ2-3, with D hard to call. This CDR3 is built from 11 residues. Trimming removed 6 bases at V and 5 bases at J, with 6 bases between. Germline V gene data show CDR1 as WSHSY and CDR2 as SAAADI. CDR3 nucleotide sequence: TGCGCCAGCAGCCCCGTAGATACGCAGTATTTT. Protein: CASSPVDTQYF.

The J gene is TRBJ2-7, the V gene TRBV9; 7 bases agree with TRBD2. With V trimmed by 2 bases and J by 5 bases, 7 bases remained unmatched. The CDR3 runs 14 residues. Germline loops: CDR1 SGDLS, CDR2 YYNGEE. CDR3 loop: CASSVGREVDEQYF. In DNA form, the CDR3 reads TGTGCCAGCAGCGTCGGACGGGAGGTTGACGAGCAGTACTTC.

The chain carries TRBV5-6 and TRBJ1-3; 8 bases agree with TRBD1. The V segment lost 1 base and the J segment 4 bases; nucleotides outside the gene matches: 4. This CDR3 has 15 residues. Germline values: CDR1 SGHDT, CDR2 YYEEEE. Here the CDR3 reads CASSLQGARGNTIYF. CDR3 DNA sequence: TGTGCCAGCAGCTTGCAGGGGGCGCGCGGAAACACCATATATTTT. Supplemented by reference TRBV5-6 and TRBJ1-3, the full variable domain reads DAGVTQSPTHLIKTRGQQVTLRCSPKSGHDTVSWYQQALGQGPQFIFQYYEEEERQRGNFPDRFSGHQFPNYSSELNVNALLLGDSALYLCASSLQGARGNTIYFGEGSWLTVV.

This clone was counted only a few times. The genes are TRBV10-3 and TRBJ1-5; TRBD1 might be the D (5 bases). V was shortened by 0 bases and J by 4 bases, with 13 bases between the two germline ends. The CDR3 extends over 16 amino acids. The germline V gene has CDR1 ENHRY and CDR2 SYGVKD. CDR3: CAISESNPGSNQPQHF. The CDR3 DNA reads as TGTGCCATCAGTGAGTCGAATCCAGGGTCGAATCAGCCCCAGCATTTT.

The chain uses TRBV10-3 and TRBJ2-7, with TRBD2 identical over 9 bases. The CDR3 spans 15 residues. The germline gives CDR1 ENHRY, CDR2 SYGVKD. J lost 0 bases, V lost 3 bases, and 3 bases had no gene match. The CDR3 here is CAISDVAGASYEQYF. CDR3 nucleotide sequence: TGTGCCATCAGTGATGTAGCGGGAGCCTCCTACGAGCAGTACTTC.

The chain is built from TRBV6-5 and TRBJ2-2, with 9 bases lining up with TRBD1. V shed 2 bases and J 5 bases; nucleotides not matched to a gene: 3. Germline V gives CDR1 MNHEY, CDR2 SVGAGI. The CDR3 is made up of 15 amino acids. In DNA form, the CDR3 reads TGTGCCAGCAGTTACCGGGGACAGGGTACCGGGGAGCTGTTTTTT. Translated, it gives CASSYRGQGTGELFF.

The CDR3 DNA is TGTGCCTGGAGCACCGGGACAGCCCGACCACCCCAGCATTTT. This translates into CAWSTGTARPPQHF. The gene calls are TRBV30 and TRBJ1-5; 7 bases are a match to TRBD1. After removal of 3 bases from V and 10 bases from J, the junction contained 12 bases not matched to a gene. Germline V gives CDR1 GTSNPN, CDR2 SVGIG (reference sequence). The CDR3 extends over 14 amino acids.

The chain uses TRBV10-2 and TRBJ1-5; no definite D call. Germline CDR1 WSHSY, CDR2 SAAADI. The CDR3 length is 14 residues. Trimming removed 4 bases at V and 7 bases at J, with 14 bases between. CDR3 coding DNA: TGCGCCAGCAGTGCGGAGACCGGTGGACAGCCCCAGCATTTT. Amino acids: CASSAETGGQPQHF.

This clone showed up just a few times. The rearrangement links TRBV27 to TRBJ1-1; tentatively, D is TRBD1 (6 bases). The CDR3 runs to 14 residues. The V and J ends lost 6 bases and 4 bases respectively, with 15 bases between them. Germline V gene sequence: CDR1 MNHEY, CDR2 SMNVEV (reference sequence). CDR3 nucleotide sequence: TGTGCCAGCAGCGACCAGGGGTTTGTCACTGAAGCTTTCTTT. This encodes CASSDQGFVTEAFF.

The chain carries TRBV7-2 and TRBJ2-7; tentative D call: TRBD2 (6 bases). Trimming removed 1 base from V and 2 bases from J, with 12 bases in between. The CDR3 is made up of 15 amino acids. Germline V gives CDR1 SGHTA, CDR2 FQGNSA. The CDR3: CASSLVGGATYEQYF. In DNA, the CDR3 is TGTGCCAGCAGCTTAGTTGGCGGGGCGACCTACGAGCAGTACTTC.

This clone was seen only once. This sequence joins TRBV18 and TRBJ2-6; D uncertain. The CDR3 is 15 amino acids. Germline values: CDR1 KGHSH, CDR2 LQKENI. Trimming removed 3 bases at V and 0 bases at J, with 6 bases between. In DNA, the CDR3 is TGTGCCAGCTCACCGATGAGCTCTGGGGCCAACGTCCTGACTTTC. Residues: CASSPMSSGANVLTF. Variable domain in full (rest from reference TRBV18 and TRBJ2-6): NAGVMQNPRHLVRRRGQEARLRCSPMKGHSHVYWYRQLPEEGLKFMVYLQKENIIDESGMPKERFSAEFPKEGPSILRIQQVVRGDSAAYFCASSPMSSGANVLTFGAGSRLTVL.

CDR3 nucleotides: TGCGCCAGCAGCCCCACCGTACGGGAGTACGAGCAGTACTTC. Its protein is CASSPTVREYEQYF. V is TRBV4-1 and J is TRBJ2-7, with D perhaps TRBD2 (6 bases). Germline values: CDR1 MGHRA, CDR2 YSYEKL. Trimming cost V 4 bases and J 4 bases, with 14 bases left between them. This CDR3 is built from 14 residues.

There are a few counts of this clone. The chain couples TRBV19 to TRBJ2-7; 10 positions agree with TRBD1. V lost 2 bases, J lost 2 bases, and 9 bases stayed unmatched. In germline, CDR1 is LNHDA, CDR2 SQIVND (reference sequence). The CDR3 loop spans 17 amino acids. The CDR3 loop reads CASSILGLGTGAYEQYF. CDR3 DNA sequence: TGTGCCAGTAGTATATTGGGACTGGGGACAGGGGCCTACGAGCAGTACTTC.

The chain joins TRBV28 to TRBJ2-7; 12 positions agree with TRBD2. The germline CDR1 and CDR2 sequences are MDHEN and SYDVKM. V trimming: 4 bases; J trimming: 2 bases; junction bases outside the gene matches: 3. This CDR3 has 15 amino acids. The CDR3 nucleotides are TGTGCCAGCAGTTCAAGGACTAGCGGGGCCTACGAGCAGTACTTC. It is translated as CASSSRTSGAYEQYF. Together with reference TRBV28 and TRBJ2-7, the CDR3 gives the full variable domain: DVKVTQSSRYLVKRTGEKVFLECVQDMDHENMFWYRQDPGLGLRLIYFSYDVKMKEKGDIPEGYSVSREKKERFSLILESASTNQTSMYLCASSSRTSGAYEQYFGPGTRLTVT.

The CDR3 region has the DNA TGTGCCTGGAGGCCCAGGGCGCGGCCCTACGAGCAGTACTTC. This codes for CAWRPRARPYEQYF. J is TRBJ2-7 and V is TRBV30; D is perhaps TRBD1 (5 bases). This CDR3 spans 14 amino acids. The germline V gene encodes CDR1 GTSNPN and CDR2 SVGIG (reference sequence). The ends were cut back, 3 bases at V and 2 bases at J, with 14 bases in the middle. Complete variable domain (other parts from reference TRBV30 and TRBJ2-7): SQTIHQWPATLVQPVGSPLSLECTVEGTSNPNLYWYRQAAGRGLQLLFYSVGIGQISSEVPQNLSASRPQDRQFILSSKKLLLSDSGFYLCAWRPRARPYEQYFGPGTRLTVT.

CDR3 region: CASSEDSGYGYTF. For the CDR3, the DNA is TGTGCCAGCAGCGAAGACAGTGGCTATGGCTACACCTTC. The V and J genes are TRBV11-2 and TRBJ1-2; maybe TRBD1 (5 bases). The CDR3 totals 13 residues. Germline CDR1 SGHAT, CDR2 FQNNGV. The V and J ends lost 5 bases and 4 bases respectively, with 11 bases between them. The full variable domain, completed using reference TRBV11-2 and TRBJ1-2, is EAGVAQSPRYKIIEKRQSVAFWCNPISGHATLYWYQQILGQGPKLLIQFQNNGVVDDSQLPKDRFSAERLKGVDSTLKIQPAKLEDSAVYLCASSEDSGYGYTFGSGTRLTVV.

V usage is TRBV19 and J usage is TRBJ2-1, with D perhaps TRBD2 (6 bases). V was clipped by 3 bases and J by 5 bases, with 14 bases between them. Germline V gives CDR1 LNHDA, CDR2 SQIVND (reference sequence). The CDR3 contains 15 residues. CDR3 nucleotides: TGTGCCAGTAGTATCATGGCGGGAAGTAACAATGAGCAGTTCTTC. Residues: CASSIMAGSNNEQFF.

J is TRBJ1-1 and V is TRBV10-3, with TRBD1 identical over 10 bases. The CDR3 covers 15 residues. Unmatched junction bases numbered 5, after V lost 3 bases and J lost 4 bases. The germline V gene encodes CDR1 ENHRY and CDR2 SYGVKD. The CDR3 DNA is TGTGCCATCAGTGAATGGGGACAGGGGACCACTGAAGCTTTCTTT. Encoded protein: CAISEWGQGTTEAFF.

The rearrangement uses TRBV25-1 and TRBJ2-2, with D possibly TRBD1 on 6 matching bases. This CDR3 has 15 amino acids. Trimming shortened V by 2 bases and J by 6 bases, and 13 bases separated the two germline ends. Germline CDR1 reads MGHDK; CDR2 reads SYGVNS. The CDR3 DNA is TGTGCCAGCAGTGAAACAGGGATAGTCCCCGGGGAGCTGTTTTTT. It codes for CASSETGIVPGELFF. Full variable domain (remainder filled in from reference TRBV25-1 and TRBJ2-2): EADIYQTPRYLVIGTGKKITLECSQTMGHDKMYWYQQDPGMELHLIHYSYGVNSTEKGDLSSESTVSRIRTEHFPLTLESARPSHTSQYLCASSETGIVPGELFFGEGSRLTVL.

V is TRBV19 and J is TRBJ1-2, with 10 positions matching TRBD1. Losses at the gene ends were 6 bases for V and 2 bases for J; bases not matched to a gene: 6. Germline values: CDR1 LNHDA, CDR2 SQIVND (reference sequence). The CDR3 length is 15 residues. The CDR3 bases are TGTGCCAGTAGCGGTGACAGGGGGCGAAACTATGGCTACACCTTC. This gives the protein CASSGDRGRNYGYTF. Combining the CDR3 with reference TRBV19 and TRBJ1-2 gives the whole variable domain DGGITQSPKYLFRKEGQNVTLSCEQNLNHDAMYWYRQDPGQGLRLIYYSQIVNDFQKGDIAEGYSVSREKKESFPLTVTSAQKNPTAFYLCASSGDRGRNYGYTFGSGTRLTVV.

The J gene is TRBJ1-1, the V gene TRBV7-9, with 8 bases fitting TRBD1. The CDR3 loop spans 11 amino acids. Looked up from germline, CDR1 is SEHNR and CDR2 is FQNEAQ (reference sequence). J lost 11 bases, V lost 6 bases, and 5 bases had no gene match. The CDR3 reads CASRQDRDAFF. The CDR3 DNA is TGTGCCAGCAGACAGGACAGGGACGCTTTCTTT.

CDR3 sequence (DNA): TGTGCCAGCAGCTACGAGAATCAAATGAAAAAACTGTTTTTT. Encoded protein: CASSYENQMKKLFF. The rearrangement uses TRBV6-6 and TRBJ1-4; D is unclear. The CDR3 runs to 14 residues. Germline CDR1 is MNHNY and CDR2 is SVGAGI (reference sequence). The germline V and J ends were trimmed by 6 bases and 9 bases, with 17 bases remaining between them.

The V gene is TRBV7-9, the J gene TRBJ2-7, with 8 bases identical to TRBD2. Germline-derived CDR1 and CDR2 are SEHNR and FQNEAQ (reference sequence). The CDR3 loop spans 15 amino acids. Losses at the gene ends were 2 bases for V and 8 bases for J; bases not matched to a gene: 11. In DNA form, the CDR3 reads TGTGCCAGCAGCTTATCGGTCAGCGGGAGTGGCCAGCAGTACTTC. Amino acids: CASSLSVSGSGQQYF.